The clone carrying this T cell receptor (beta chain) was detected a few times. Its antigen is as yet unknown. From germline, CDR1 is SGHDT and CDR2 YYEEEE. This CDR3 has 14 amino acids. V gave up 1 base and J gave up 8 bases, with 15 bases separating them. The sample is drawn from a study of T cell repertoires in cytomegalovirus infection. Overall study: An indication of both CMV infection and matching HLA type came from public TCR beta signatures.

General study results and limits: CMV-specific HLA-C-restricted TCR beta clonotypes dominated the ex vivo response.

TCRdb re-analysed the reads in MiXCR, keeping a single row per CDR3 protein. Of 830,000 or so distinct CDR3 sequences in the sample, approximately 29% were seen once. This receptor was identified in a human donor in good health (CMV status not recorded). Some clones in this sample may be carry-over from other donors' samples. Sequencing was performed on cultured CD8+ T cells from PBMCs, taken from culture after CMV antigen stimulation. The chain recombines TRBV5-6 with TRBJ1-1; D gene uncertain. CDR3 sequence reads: CASSLPSIWAEAFF. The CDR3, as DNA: TGTGCCAGCAGCTTGCCGTCCATCTGGGCGGAAGCTTTCTTT. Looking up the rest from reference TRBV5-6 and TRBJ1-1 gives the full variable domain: DAGVTQSPTHLIKTRGQQVTLRCSPKSGHDTVSWYQQALGQGPQFIFQYYEEEERQRGNFPDRFSGHQFPNYSSELNVNALLLGDSALYLCASSLPSIWAEAFFGQGTRLTVV.